Sequencing of this T cell receptor beta chain was carried out in a study of PD-1 blockade in mismatch repair-deficient tumors. PCR or immunohistochemistry showed mismatch repair deficiency in every enrolled patient. TCRs were sequenced from three patients responding to pembrolizumab. Some clones are missing from TCRdb's copy, which holds only in-frame ones; the method was immunoSEQ multiplex PCR. This sample has under 50,000 clones, with approximately 80% found just once. Germline CDR1 is SNHLY and CDR2 is FYNNEI. CDR3 size: 19 residues. Trimming cost V 6 bases and J 0 bases; bases outside gene matches: 9.

This chain connects TRBV2 to TRBJ2-6, with 12 bases lining up with TRBD1. This specimen consisted of PBMCs, obtained before pembrolizumab treatment. The TCR was taken from an adult with mismatch repair-deficient cancer. CDR3 protein: CASSPGQGASDSGANVLTF. Written as DNA, the CDR3 is TGTGCCAGCAGCCCGGGACAGGGGGCATCCGACTCTGGGGCCAACGTCCTGACTTTC.